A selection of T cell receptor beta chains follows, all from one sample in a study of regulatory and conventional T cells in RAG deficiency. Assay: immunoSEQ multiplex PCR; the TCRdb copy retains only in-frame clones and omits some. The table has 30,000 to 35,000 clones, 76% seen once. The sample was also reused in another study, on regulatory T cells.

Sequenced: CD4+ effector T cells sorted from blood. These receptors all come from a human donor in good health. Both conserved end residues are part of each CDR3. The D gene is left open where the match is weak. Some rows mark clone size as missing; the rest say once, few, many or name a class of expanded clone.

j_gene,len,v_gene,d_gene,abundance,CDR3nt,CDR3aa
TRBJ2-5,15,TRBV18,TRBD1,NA,TGTGCCAGCTCACGGCCCCAGGGGGTCTTGGGGACCCAGTACTTC,CASSRPQGVLGTQYF
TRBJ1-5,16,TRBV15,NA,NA,TGTGCCACCAGCAGAGGGGACACCACTTTCAATCAGCCCCAGCATTTT,CATSRGDTTFNQPQHF
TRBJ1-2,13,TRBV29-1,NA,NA,TGCAGCGTTGTGGAGGCAGGGAACTATGGCTACACCTTC,CSVVEAGNYGYTF
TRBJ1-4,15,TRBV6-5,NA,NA,TGTGCCAGCAGTTACTCTCACGGAGCAGGAGAAAAACTGTTTTTT,CASSYSHGAGEKLFF
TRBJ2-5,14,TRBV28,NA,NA,TGTGCCAGCAGTTTATGGCACCTCCAAGAGACCCAGTACTTC,CASSLWHLQETQYF
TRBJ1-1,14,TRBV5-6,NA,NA,TGTGCCAGCAGCTTTGGCAGGGATTCCACTGAAGCTTTCTTT,CASSFGRDSTEAFF
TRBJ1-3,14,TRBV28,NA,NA,TGTGCCAGCAGCCCCCTACCGGGTGGAAACACCATATATTTT,CASSPLPGGNTIYF
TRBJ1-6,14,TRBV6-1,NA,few,TGTGCCAGCAATGGCCAGGTCTATAATTCACCCCTCCACTTT,CASNGQVYNSPLHF
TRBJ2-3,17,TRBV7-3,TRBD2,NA,TGTGCCAGCAGCTTAATAGGACTAGCCTCTCGATTAGATACGCAGTATTTT,CASSLIGLASRLDTQYF
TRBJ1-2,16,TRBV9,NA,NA,TGTGCCAGCAGCGTGACGGCAGGCGCGGGAAACTATGGCTACACCTTC,CASSVTAGAGNYGYTF
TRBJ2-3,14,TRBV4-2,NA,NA,TGTGCCAGCAGCCAAGCCGAGAGCACAGATACGCAGTATTTT,CASSQAESTDTQYF
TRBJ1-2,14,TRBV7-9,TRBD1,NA,TGTGCCAGCAGCCAGGGACAGGGGGTCTATGGCTACACCTTC,CASSQGQGVYGYTF
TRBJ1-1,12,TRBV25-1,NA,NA,TGTGCCAGCACTCTGGGAGTAGGTGAAGCTTTCTTT,CASTLGVGEAFF
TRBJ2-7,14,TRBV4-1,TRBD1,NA,TGCGCCAGCAGCCAGGACAGGGGTAAATACGAGCAGTACTTC,CASSQDRGKYEQYF